This is a list of T cell receptor beta chains from one sample in a study of OX40 agonist ivuxolimab in advanced cancers. Sequencing was performed with immunoSEQ multiplex PCR; in TCRdb, only in-frame clones are kept and a portion is missing. The data show around 60,000 clones, with around 83% seen just once and 3% held by the top ten. The sequences come from CD4+ or CD8+ T cells sorted from blood, collected in a trial of the OX40 agonist ivuxolimab. Receptor source: an adult with an advanced solid tumor such as melanoma, head and neck, liver or kidney cancer. The CDR3 runs from the conserved cysteine through the conserved F or W. The order of the fields is CDR3 DNA, CDR3 protein, clone size, V gene, J gene, D gene. The D gene is left open where the match is weak. Size is omitted from some rows. Given values are once, few, many or a class for expanded clones.

TGTGCCAGCAGGCCGATTCAGGGGAGGACTGAAGCTTTCTTT	CASRPIQGRTEAFF	.	TRBV25-1	TRBJ1-1	.
TGTGCCAGCAGCGTAGGGGACAGGGCCACCTCCTACGAGCAGTACTTC	CASSVGDRATSYEQYF	.	TRBV9	TRBJ2-7	TRBD1
TGCAGCGCTCATGCTCAGGGCACAGATACGCAGTATTTT	CSAHAQGTDTQYF	once	TRBV29-1	TRBJ2-3	.
TGTGCCAGCAGCTTAGGACTAGGGAGCGAGCAGTACTTC	CASSLGLGSEQYF	.	TRBV7-6	TRBJ2-7	.
TGTGCCACCAGCAGTATCCCGGGACTAGCGGGGGGAGGTGAGACCCAGTACTTC	CATSSIPGLAGGGETQYF	.	TRBV15	TRBJ2-5	TRBD2
TGTGCCAGCTCATCTGGCGGTAGCTCCTATAATTCACCCCTCCACTTT	CASSSGGSSYNSPLHF	.	TRBV18	TRBJ1-6	.
TGTGCCAGCTCACCACCCACAGGACCGGGAGGCTGGTCCTACGAGCAGTACTTC	CASSPPTGPGGWSYEQYF	.	TRBV18	TRBJ2-7	TRBD2
TGTGCCAGTAGTATGGGGGGACTAGCGGACGGGGAGACCCAGTACTTC	CASSMGGLADGETQYF	.	TRBV19	TRBJ2-5	TRBD2
TGTGCCAGCAGCTCCTATAATCAGCCCCAGCATTTT	CASSSYNQPQHF	.	TRBV7-2	TRBJ1-5	.
TGTGCCAGTAGTATAGATCTATGGGCAGCAACTAATGAAAAACTGTTTTTT	CASSIDLWAATNEKLFF	once	TRBV19	TRBJ1-4	.
TGCAGTGTTCAGGGAGGTGGCGGCTACACCTTC	CSVQGGGGYTF	.	TRBV20-1	TRBJ1-2	.
TGTGCCAGGCTTGGGGGAGATACGCAGTATTTT	CARLGGDTQYF	.	TRBV19	TRBJ2-3	.
TGTGCCAGCACGCTGGGGACAGAGACCCAGTACTTC	CASTLGTETQYF	.	TRBV6-1	TRBJ2-5	.
TGTGCCAGCAGTGGCCGGGACAGGTCTTTTCTTGGAAACACCATATATTTT	CASSGRDRSFLGNTIYF	few	TRBV6-1	TRBJ1-3	TRBD1
TGTGCCTGGAGGGGGGACGTAGCCTACGAGCAGTACTTC	CAWRGDVAYEQYF	.	TRBV30	TRBJ2-7	.
TGTGCCGTTGGGGCCAACGTCCTGACTTTC	CAVGANVLTF	.	TRBV11-2	TRBJ2-6	.
TGTGCCAGCGGGGGACAGGGATCCGGCACAGATACGCAGTATTTT	CASGGQGSGTDTQYF	.	TRBV2	TRBJ2-3	TRBD1
TGTGCCAGCAGCGTAGACCAGGGGGTGGGAGGCTACACCTTC	CASSVDQGVGGYTF	.	TRBV9	TRBJ1-2	TRBD1
TGCAGCGTTGGCGAGGGACGCCTACGGGAGACCCAGTACTTC	CSVGEGRLRETQYF	.	TRBV29-1	TRBJ2-5	.
TGTGCCAGCTCACTGGACTTCTCAGGGGGGAAAGAGACCCAGTACTTC	CASSLDFSGGKETQYF	once	TRBV18	TRBJ2-5	.
TGTGCCACCCAGGGCAATGAAAAACTGTTTTTT	CATQGNEKLFF	.	TRBV2	TRBJ1-4	.
TGTGCCAGCAGCGAACAGGGGCAGAACACTGAAGCTTTCTTT	CASSEQGQNTEAFF	.	TRBV7-3	TRBJ1-1	TRBD1
TGTGCCAGCAGTGAAGGGCCAGGGGTCTACGAGCAGTACTTC	CASSEGPGVYEQYF	once	TRBV6-1	TRBJ2-7	.
TGTGCCAGCAGTTTAGGCTTCAGGGCAGGTTGGGACTATGGCTACACCTTC	CASSLGFRAGWDYGYTF	.	TRBV28	TRBJ1-2	.
TGTGCCAGCAGCCAGGACGGGGGGGCTACGAACACCGGGGAGCTGTTTTTT	CASSQDGGATNTGELFF	.	TRBV4-2	TRBJ2-2	TRBD2
TGTGCCAGTTACCCCGGGACTAGCGGCCACGAGCAGTACTTC	CASYPGTSGHEQYF	.	TRBV28	TRBJ2-7	TRBD2
TGTGCCAGCTCACCGGGACTAGCGGGAGACGAGCAGTACTTC	CASSPGLAGDEQYF	.	TRBV18	TRBJ2-7	TRBD2
TGTGCCAGCAGTTTAGTAAGCGGACAGGTCCTAACGGGCAATCAGCCCCAGCATTTT	CASSLVSGQVLTGNQPQHF	.	TRBV28	TRBJ1-5	TRBD1
TGTGCCATCAGGGTAGGGACTAGCGGGAGTACCTACAATGAGCAGTTCTTC	CAIRVGTSGSTYNEQFF	.	TRBV10-3	TRBJ2-1	TRBD2
TGTGCCAGCAGCCCAGGCGGGACTAGCGGGCCAGGAGAGCAGTTCTTC	CASSPGGTSGPGEQFF	once	TRBV11-3	TRBJ2-1	TRBD2
TGCGCCAGCAGCTTTTCAGCTAACTATGGCTACACCTTC	CASSFSANYGYTF	.	TRBV5-1	TRBJ1-2	.
TGTGCCAGCAGCTTAGTACAGCGAGCGGACTCCTACGAGCAGTACTTC	CASSLVQRADSYEQYF	.	TRBV5-5	TRBJ2-7	.
TGTGCCTGGAGTGTACCAGGGGCGTATACTGAAGCTTTCTTT	CAWSVPGAYTEAFF	few	TRBV30	TRBJ1-1	.
TGTGCCAGCAGCGCGGACGCAAACAATGAGCAGTTCTTC	CASSADANNEQFF	.	TRBV7-9	TRBJ2-1	.
TGTGCCAGCAGTTCGACTCAGGGTTCCACTGAAGCTTTCTTT	CASSSTQGSTEAFF	once	TRBV7-9	TRBJ1-1	.
TGTGCCAGCAGCCCGGGACAGGGCCCCAATGAGCAGTTCTTC	CASSPGQGPNEQFF	.	TRBV7-3	TRBJ2-1	TRBD1
TGTGCCAGCAGCGCCTCAACCGCTCTCACAGATACGCAGTATTTT	CASSASTALTDTQYF	once	TRBV7-6	TRBJ2-3	.
TGCGCCAGCACCCTAGCGGGGGGATTCTACGAGCAGTACTTC	CASTLAGGFYEQYF	.	TRBV10-2	TRBJ2-7	TRBD2
TGTGCCAGCAGCCAAATCGAAAAAGTAACTACTAGAGGCTACGAGCAGTACTTC	CASSQIEKVTTRGYEQYF	.	TRBV16	TRBJ2-7	.
TGTGCCAGCAGTGCCGGGGGACTTTTCATGAGAACTGGCTACACCTTC	CASSAGGLFMRTGYTF	.	TRBV28	TRBJ1-2	.
TGTGCCAGCAGCGTAGAGACAGGGGTTGGAAACACCATATATTTT	CASSVETGVGNTIYF	.	TRBV9	TRBJ1-3	TRBD1
TGTGCCAGCAGTGAAGATGGGGTTTACAATGAGCAGTTCTTC	CASSEDGVYNEQFF	.	TRBV6-1	TRBJ2-1	.
TGCGCCAGCAGCCAAGCGTCGTACAATAATTCACCCCTCCACTTT	CASSQASYNNSPLHF	.	TRBV4-1	TRBJ1-6	.
TGCGCCAGCAGCCAAGATGCCCGACAGAATCAGCCCCAGCATTTT	CASSQDARQNQPQHF	few	TRBV4-3	TRBJ1-5	.
TGCAGCGTTCCTGCCCGGGCCGGGATGGAGACCCAGTACTTC	CSVPARAGMETQYF	few	TRBV29-1	TRBJ2-5	.
TGCAGTGGGACTGCTGGAAACACCATATATTTT	CSGTAGNTIYF	.	TRBV29-1	TRBJ1-3	.
TGTGCCAGCAGTCCACAGGGCACAGATACGCAGTATTTT	CASSPQGTDTQYF	.	TRBV28	TRBJ2-3	.